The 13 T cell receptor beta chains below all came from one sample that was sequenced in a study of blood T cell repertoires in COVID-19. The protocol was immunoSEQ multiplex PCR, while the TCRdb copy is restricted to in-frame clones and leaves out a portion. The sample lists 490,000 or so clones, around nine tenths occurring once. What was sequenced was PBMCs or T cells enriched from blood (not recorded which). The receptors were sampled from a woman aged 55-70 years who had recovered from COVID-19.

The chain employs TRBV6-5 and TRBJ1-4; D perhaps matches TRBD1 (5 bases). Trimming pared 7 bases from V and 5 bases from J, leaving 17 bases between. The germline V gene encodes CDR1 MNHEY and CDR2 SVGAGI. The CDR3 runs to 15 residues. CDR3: CASNPGGTGNEKLFF. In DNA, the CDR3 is TGTGCCAGCAACCCCGGCGGGACGGGGAATGAAAAACTGTTTTTT.

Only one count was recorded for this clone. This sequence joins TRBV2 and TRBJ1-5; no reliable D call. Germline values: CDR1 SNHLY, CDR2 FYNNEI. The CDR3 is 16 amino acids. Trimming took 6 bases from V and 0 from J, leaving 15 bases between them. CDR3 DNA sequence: TGTGCCAGCAGCCCCCGTGCAGGTTATAGCAATCAGCCCCAGCATTTT. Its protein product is CASSPRAGYSNQPQHF.

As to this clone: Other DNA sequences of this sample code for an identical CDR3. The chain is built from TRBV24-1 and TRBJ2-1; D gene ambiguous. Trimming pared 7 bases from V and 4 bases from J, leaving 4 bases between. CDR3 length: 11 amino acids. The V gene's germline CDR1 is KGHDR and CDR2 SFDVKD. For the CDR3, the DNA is TGTGCCACCAGACAGTACAATGAGCAGTTCTTC. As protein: CATRQYNEQFF.

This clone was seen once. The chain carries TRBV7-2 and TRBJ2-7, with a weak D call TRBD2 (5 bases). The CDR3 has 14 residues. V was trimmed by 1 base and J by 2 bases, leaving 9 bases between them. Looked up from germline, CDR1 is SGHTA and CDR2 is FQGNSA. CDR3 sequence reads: CASSLGGGPYEQYF. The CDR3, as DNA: TGTGCCAGCAGCTTAGGTGGCGGGCCCTACGAGCAGTACTTC.

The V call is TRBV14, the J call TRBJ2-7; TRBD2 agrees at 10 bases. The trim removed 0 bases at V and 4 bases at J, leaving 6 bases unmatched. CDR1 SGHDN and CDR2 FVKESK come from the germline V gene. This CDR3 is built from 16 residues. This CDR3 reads CASSQDGASGGYEQYF. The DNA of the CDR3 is TGTGCCAGCAGCCAAGATGGGGCTAGCGGGGGTTACGAGCAGTACTTC.

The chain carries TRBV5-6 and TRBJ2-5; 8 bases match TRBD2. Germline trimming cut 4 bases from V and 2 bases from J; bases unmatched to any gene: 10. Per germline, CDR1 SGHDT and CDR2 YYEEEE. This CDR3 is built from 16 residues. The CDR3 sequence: CASSLLAGLLQETQYF. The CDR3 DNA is TGTGCCAGCAGCCTTCTAGCGGGTCTTCTGCAAGAGACCCAGTACTTC.

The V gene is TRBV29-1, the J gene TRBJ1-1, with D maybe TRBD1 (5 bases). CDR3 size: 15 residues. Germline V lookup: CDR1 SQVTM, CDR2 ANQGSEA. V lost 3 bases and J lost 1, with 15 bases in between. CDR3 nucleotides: TGCAGCGTTGAGGGCTGGGGAGGGGAGAACACTGAAGCTTTCTTT. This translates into CSVEGWGGENTEAFF.

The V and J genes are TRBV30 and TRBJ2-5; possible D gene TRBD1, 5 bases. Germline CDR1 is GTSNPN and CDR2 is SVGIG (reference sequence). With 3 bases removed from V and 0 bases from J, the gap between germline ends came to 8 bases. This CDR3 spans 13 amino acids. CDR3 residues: CAWSPTDQETQYF. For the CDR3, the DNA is TGTGCCTGGAGCCCGACAGACCAAGAGACCCAGTACTTC.

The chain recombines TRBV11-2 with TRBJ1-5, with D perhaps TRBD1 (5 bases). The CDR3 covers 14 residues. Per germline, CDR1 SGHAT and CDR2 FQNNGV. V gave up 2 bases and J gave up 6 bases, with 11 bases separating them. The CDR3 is CASSLYVQGQPQHF. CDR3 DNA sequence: TGTGCCAGCAGCTTATACGTGCAGGGTCAGCCCCAGCATTTT.

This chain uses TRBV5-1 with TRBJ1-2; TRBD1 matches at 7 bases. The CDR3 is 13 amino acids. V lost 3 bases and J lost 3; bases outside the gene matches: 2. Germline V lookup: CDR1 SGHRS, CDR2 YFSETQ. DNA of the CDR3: TGCGCCAGCAGCTCGGGACAGTACTATGGCTACACCTTC. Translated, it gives CASSSGQYYGYTF.

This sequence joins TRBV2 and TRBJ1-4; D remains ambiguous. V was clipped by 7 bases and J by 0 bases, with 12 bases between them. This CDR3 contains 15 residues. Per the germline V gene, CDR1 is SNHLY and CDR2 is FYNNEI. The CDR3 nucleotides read TGTGCCAGCACGCGGGTGAGCGCAACTAATGAAAAACTGTTTTTT. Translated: CASTRVSATNEKLFF.

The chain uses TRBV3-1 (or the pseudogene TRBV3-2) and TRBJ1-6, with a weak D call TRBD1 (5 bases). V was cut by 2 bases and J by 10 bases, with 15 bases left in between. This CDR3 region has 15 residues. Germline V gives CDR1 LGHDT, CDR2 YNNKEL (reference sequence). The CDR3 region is CASSQSAGRESPLHF. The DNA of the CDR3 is TGTGCCAGCAGCCAATCGGCAGGGAGGGAGTCACCCCTCCACTTT.

As DNA, the CDR3 is TGTGCCAGCAGCGTAGCAACAACGATAACCGGGGAGCTGTTTTTT. Encoded protein: CASSVATTITGELFF. V usage is TRBV9 and J usage is TRBJ2-2; no firm D call. Germline V gene data show CDR1 as SGDLS and CDR2 as YYNGEE. Deletions cut 0 bases from V and 5 bases from J, with 11 bases between. The CDR3 is made up of 15 amino acids.